This TCR beta chain is from a study of blood T cells in healthy people across ages. The CDR3 loop spans 15 amino acids. Germline V CDR1 and CDR2: SQVTM, ANQGSEA. V lost 3 bases and J 5 bases, leaving 19 bases between the germline ends. This clonotype was detected ten times or more. PCR was performed a second time for roughly 6 to 12 cycles using a sample-barcoded 5' primer and a J-beta primer mix. TCRdb re-called the 5' RACE reads through MiXCR, storing one row per CDR3 protein. Among approximately 600,000 distinct CDR3 sequences listed, approximately 50% were seen once. The TCR comes from a man in his 60s in good health. Source material: blood. The chain recombines TRBV29-1 with TRBJ2-5; D might be TRBD2 (5 bases). CDR3 sequence: CSVEGSTRTGETQYF. DNA of the CDR3: TGCAGCGTTGAGGGGTCGACCCGGACTGGGGAGACCCAGTACTTC.